The 19 T cell receptor beta chains reported below all come from one sample, sequenced in a study of identifying expanded T cells in peripheral blood. Clones were sequenced by immunoSEQ multiplex PCR, and TCRdb holds only the in-frame ones, with some missing. Altogether approximately 120,000 clones are present, roughly 84% being singletons, with the ten largest covering more than 2.5%. Sequenced material: blood. These receptors all come from a person aged 18 to 70 in good health.

This sequence joins TRBV27 and TRBJ1-6; 7 bases are a match to TRBD1. This CDR3 has 15 amino acids. The junction had 8 bases not matched to a gene; V was cut back by 6 bases and J by 6 bases. Germline loops: CDR1 MNHEY, CDR2 SMNVEV (reference sequence). Here the CDR3 reads CASRETGTVNSPLHF. CDR3 in DNA: TGTGCCAGCAGGGAGACCGGGACAGTTAATTCACCCCTCCACTTT.

The rearrangement joins TRBV30 to TRBJ2-2; no firm D call. There are 13 residues in the CDR3. Looked up from germline, CDR1 is GTSNPN and CDR2 is SVGIG (reference sequence). Deletions cut 7 bases from V and 6 bases from J, with 15 bases between. In DNA, the CDR3 is TGTGCCTCCCGCGTTACCAGGTCCGGGGAGCTGTTTTTT. Translated: CASRVTRSGELFF.

The chain couples TRBV5-1 to TRBJ1-1, with 8 bases lining up with TRBD1. The J segment lost 4 bases and the V segment lost 1 base, leaving 6 bases of the junction unmatched. The germline gives CDR1 SGHRS, CDR2 YFSETQ. This CDR3 comprises 15 residues. CDR3 coding DNA: TGCGCCAGCAGCTTGTCCAGGGGGCCGGGCACTGAAGCTTTCTTT. Translating it yields CASSLSRGPGTEAFF.

The gene calls are TRBV6-1 and TRBJ1-5; the D is unclear. Germline CDR1 and CDR2: MNHNS and SASEGT. Trimming cost V 7 bases and J 0 bases, with 10 bases left between them. The CDR3 consists of 14 residues. CDR3 in amino acids: CASKLAYSNQPQHF. The CDR3 coding sequence is TGTGCCAGCAAGTTAGCGTATAGCAATCAGCCCCAGCATTTT.

This clone was observed many times. This rearrangement joins TRBV27 to TRBJ1-2, with a tentative D call TRBD1 (6 bases). The CDR3 runs 14 residues. The germline V and J ends were trimmed by 5 bases and 6 bases, with 16 bases remaining between them. Germline V gene lookup returns CDR1 MNHEY and CDR2 SMNVEV (reference sequence). The CDR3 sequence is CASSDGTPSNGYTF. In DNA, the CDR3 is TGTGCCAGCAGTGACGGGACACCGTCGAATGGCTACACCTTC.

The chain employs TRBV5-4 and TRBJ2-1; TRBD2 is a possible D gene (5 bases). The CDR3 is made up of 17 amino acids. CDR1 and CDR2 (germline): SGHNT, YYREEE (reference sequence). Trimming left V 2 bases short and J 4 bases short, with 19 bases between. The CDR3 coding sequence is TGTGCCAGCAGCTTCGGACCGGATAGCGACAAGTACAATGAGCAGTTCTTC. Translated, it gives CASSFGPDSDKYNEQFF.

The chain employs TRBV7-2 and TRBJ2-2; 7 nucleotides align to TRBD1. The germline V gene has CDR1 SGHTA and CDR2 FQGNSA. Trimming cost V 1 base and J 6 bases; bases outside gene matches: 5. The length of the CDR3 is 15 residues. CDR3 bases: TGTGCCAGCAGCTTAGAGGGGGCAATTCCCGGGGAGCTGTTTTTT. It encodes CASSLEGAIPGELFF.

The chain carries TRBV6-6 and TRBJ1-6; D is unresolved. The germline V and J ends were trimmed by 7 bases and 7 bases, with 17 bases remaining between them. Germline V gives CDR1 MNHNY, CDR2 SVGAGI (reference sequence). This CDR3 is built from 15 residues. CDR3 region: CASTEKGTVNSPLHF. As DNA, the CDR3 is TGTGCCAGCACTGAAAAGGGCACGGTCAATTCACCCCTCCACTTT.

The chain recombines TRBV4-3 with TRBJ2-7; D uncertain. The CDR3 length is 15 residues. CDR1 and CDR2 (germline): LGHNA, YSLEER. V was trimmed by 1 base and J by 4 bases, leaving 14 bases between them. CDR3 coding DNA: TGCGCCAGCAGCCAAGGGGTGGGGATTCAATACGAGCAGTACTTC. It is translated as CASSQGVGIQYEQYF.

The rearrangement links TRBV11-1 to TRBJ1-6; the D is unclear. Per germline, CDR1 SGHAT and CDR2 FQDESV (reference sequence). CDR3 length: 12 residues. The V end was cut by 4 bases, the J end by 7 bases, with 5 bases between. CDR3 coding DNA: TGTGCCAGCAGCTACCTCAATTCACCCCTCCACTTT. Translating gives CASSYLNSPLHF.

The V call is TRBV5-1, the J call TRBJ2-7, with D possibly called TRBD1 or TRBD2 (6 bases each). Trimming left V 4 bases short and J 0 bases short, with 14 bases between. The CDR3 totals 15 residues. From germline, CDR1 is SGHRS and CDR2 YFSETQ. CDR3 residues: CASSAGDSDSYEQYF. The CDR3 coding sequence is TGCGCCAGCAGCGCAGGGGACTCTGACTCCTACGAGCAGTACTTC.

The chain is built from TRBV29-1 and TRBJ2-1, with D unclear. The CDR3 contains 12 residues. V was pared by 4 bases and J by 5 bases, with 9 bases between. From germline, CDR1 is SQVTM and CDR2 ANQGSEA. CDR3 nucleotide sequence: TGCAGCGTTGGGGGATGGGACAATGAGCAGTTCTTC. Residues: CSVGGWDNEQFF.

The rearrangement uses TRBV11-3 and TRBJ1-6; TRBD1 matches 8 bases. This CDR3 has 14 amino acids. Looked up from germline, CDR1 is SGHNT and CDR2 is YENEEA. V trimming: 7 bases; J trimming: 10 bases; junction bases outside the gene matches: 9. The CDR3 DNA is TGTGCCAGCAAAGGACAGGGCGCTAGCTCACCCCTCCACTTT. Residues: CASKGQGASSPLHF.

The chain links TRBV5-1 to TRBJ1-5; a weak D match, TRBD1 (5 bases). The ends were cut back, 4 bases at V and 3 bases at J, with 14 bases in the middle. Looked up from germline, CDR1 is SGHRS and CDR2 is YFSETQ. This CDR3 contains 15 residues. The CDR3 sequence: CASSPQGGDNQPQHF. CDR3 DNA: TGCGCCAGCAGCCCCCAAGGAGGGGACAATCAGCCCCAGCATTTT.

The chain joins TRBV5-4 to TRBJ2-1; D not certain. Trimming pared 2 bases from V and 8 bases from J, leaving 5 bases between. The length of the CDR3 is 11 residues. Germline assignment: CDR1 SGHNT and CDR2 YYREEE (reference sequence). CDR3 in DNA: TGTGCCAGCAGCTTCCAATATGAGCAGTTCTTC. Amino acids: CASSFQYEQFF.

The gene calls are TRBV19 and TRBJ1-3; D gene uncertain. The V end lost 3 bases, the J end lost 5 bases, and 11 bases lay between the germline ends. The CDR3 runs 14 residues. Germline V gives CDR1 LNHDA, CDR2 SQIVND (reference sequence). The CDR3 region has the DNA TGTGCCAGTAGTATTAGAGGGCAGCGAAACACCATATATTTT. It yields the protein CASSIRGQRNTIYF.

The chain has TRBV5-1 and TRBJ2-6; TRBD1 aligns across 8 bases. Germline V gene lookup returns CDR1 SGHRS and CDR2 YFSETQ. The junction had 11 bases not matched to a gene; V was cut back by 3 bases and J by 3 bases. This CDR3 is 18 amino acids long. DNA for the CDR3: TGCGCCAGCAGCTGGACGTCAGGGGGCGGAGGTGGGGCCAACGTCCTGACTTTC. Residues: CASSWTSGGGGGANVLTF.

The chain joins TRBV21-1 to TRBJ1-2. TRBV21-1 represents a pseudogene. CDR3 size: 12 residues. The CDR3 sequence: CASPRPRGGYTF. The DNA of the CDR3 is TGTGCCAGCCCGCGGCCGCGGGGTGGCTACACCTTC.

The rearrangement links TRBV11-3 to TRBJ1-1, with D possibly TRBD1 on 5 matching bases. The V gene lost 6 bases and the J gene lost 2 bases, with 22 bases spanning the gap. From germline, CDR1 is SGHNT and CDR2 YENEEA. This CDR3 has 17 amino acids. As DNA, the CDR3 is TGTGCCAGCAGTACCGGGACCCCACGGACGAGAAACACTGAAGCTTTCTTT. Amino acid sequence: CASSTGTPRTRNTEAFF.